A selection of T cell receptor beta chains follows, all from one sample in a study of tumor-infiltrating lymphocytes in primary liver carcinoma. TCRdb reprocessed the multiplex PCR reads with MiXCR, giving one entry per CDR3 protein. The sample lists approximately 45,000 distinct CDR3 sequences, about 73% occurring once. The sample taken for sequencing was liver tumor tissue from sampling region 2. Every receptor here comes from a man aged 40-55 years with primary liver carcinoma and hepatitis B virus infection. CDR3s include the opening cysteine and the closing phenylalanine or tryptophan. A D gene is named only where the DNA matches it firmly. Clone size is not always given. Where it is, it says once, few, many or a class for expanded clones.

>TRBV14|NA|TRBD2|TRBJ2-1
TGTGTCAGCGCTGTCGTAGCGGGATGGGTAAACAATGAGCAGTTCTTC
CVSAVVAGWVNNEQFF
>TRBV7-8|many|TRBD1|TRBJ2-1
TGTGCCAGCAGCCCGAACCCGGACAGGGGGCCCTACAATGAGCAGTTCTTC
CASSPNPDRGPYNEQFF
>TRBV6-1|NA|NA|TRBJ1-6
TGTGCCTCCAGGGAGGCCACTTCACCCCTCCACTTT
CASREATSPLHF
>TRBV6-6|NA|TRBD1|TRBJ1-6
TGTACCAGCAGGACCGGGACAGGCGCCCGGGGAAATTCACCCCTCCACTTC
CTSRTGTGARGNSPLHF
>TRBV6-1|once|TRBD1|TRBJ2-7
TGTGTCAGCACCCTGGAGGGACAGGGGGCCTACGAGCAGTATTTC
CVSTLEGQGAYEQYF
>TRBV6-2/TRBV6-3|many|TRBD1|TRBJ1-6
TGTGCCAGCAGTTACCTCGGGACAGTTGACTCACCCCTCCACTTT
CASSYLGTVDSPLHF
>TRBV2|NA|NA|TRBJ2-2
TGTGCGAGCAGTGATCGGGGCACCGGGGAGCTGTTTTTT
CASSDRGTGELFF
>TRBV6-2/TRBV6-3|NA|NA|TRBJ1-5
TGTGCCAGCAGCTGCGGGGAGGACAGAAATCAGCCCCAGCATTTT
CASSCGEDRNQPQHF
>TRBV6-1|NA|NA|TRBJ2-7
TGTGCCAGCAGCCTGTGGACGGCCGTCTCCTACGTGCAATACTTC
CASSLWTAVSYVQYF
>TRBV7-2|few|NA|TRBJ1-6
TGTGCCACCAACAGGGAAGGGAATTCACCCCTCCACTTT
CATNREGNSPLHF
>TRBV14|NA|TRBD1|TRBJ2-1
TGTGCCAGTAACCAGGACAGGGTTAATGAGCAGTTCTTC
CASNQDRVNEQFF
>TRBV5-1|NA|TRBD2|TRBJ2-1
TGCATCAGCAGGCCCTCTAGCGGATACAATGAGCAGTTCTTC
CISRPSSGYNEQFF
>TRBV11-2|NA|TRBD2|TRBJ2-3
TGTGCCAGCAGTTCGGGACTAGCAGGCTTCGCAGATATGCAGTATTTT
CASSSGLAGFADMQYF
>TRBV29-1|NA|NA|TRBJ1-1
TGCGGCGTTCGGGCGGGGTGTGAAATGAACACTGAAGCTTTCTTT
CGVRAGCEMNTEAFF
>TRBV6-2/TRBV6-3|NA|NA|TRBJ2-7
TGTGCCAGCACCACTAGAGTCTACGAGCAGTACTTC
CASTTRVYEQYF
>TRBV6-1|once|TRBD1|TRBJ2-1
TGTGCCAGTAGTAGAACAGGGGCTAACAATGAGCAGTTCTTC
CASSRTGANNEQFF
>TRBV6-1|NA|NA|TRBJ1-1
TGTGCCAGTTGGATTCCGGGACCTCGAATGAGTTTCTTT
CASWIPGPRMSFF
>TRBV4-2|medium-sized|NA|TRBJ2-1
TGTGCCAGCAGCCAAGAACTAGAAACGAATGAGCAGTTCTTC
CASSQELETNEQFF
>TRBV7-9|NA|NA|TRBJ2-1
TGTGTCAGCTGTGACAGTTTATCCGAAAACAATGGGCAGTTCTTC
CVSCDSLSENNGQFF
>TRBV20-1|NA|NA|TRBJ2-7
TGCACTGCTAGAGACTACACCGAGCAGTACTTC
CTARDYTEQYF
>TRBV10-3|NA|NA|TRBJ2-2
TGTGCCATCAGTCTGGGACGTAACTTAGGCACCTGGGAGCTGTTTTTT
CAISLGRNLGTWELFF
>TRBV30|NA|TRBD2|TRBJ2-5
TGTGCCTGGACAGGCCCCGCGGGACTAATAGATACCCAGTACTTC
CAWTGPAGLIDTQYF
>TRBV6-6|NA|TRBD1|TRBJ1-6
TGTGCCGGCACCCACACAGGGGGGAGTTCACCCCTCCACTTT
CAGTHTGGSSPLHF
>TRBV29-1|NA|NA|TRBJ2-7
TGCAGCGTTGGATCAGGGGGGGTCTACGAGCAGTACTTC
CSVGSGGVYEQYF
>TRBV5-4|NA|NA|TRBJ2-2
TGTGCCAGCAACCCGGGACAAGTGAACACCGGGGAGCTGTTTTTT
CASNPGQVNTGELFF
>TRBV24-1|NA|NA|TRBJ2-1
TGTGCCACAGGGCGGGATAATGAGCAGTTCTTC
CATGRDNEQFF
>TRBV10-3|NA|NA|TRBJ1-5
TGCGCCTTCAGTGAGCGGGGAGTGAATCAGCCCCAGCATTTT
CAFSERGVNQPQHF
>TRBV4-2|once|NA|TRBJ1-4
TGTGTCAGCAGCCAACCCCACCGTGAAAATCTGTTTTTT
CVSSQPHRENLFF
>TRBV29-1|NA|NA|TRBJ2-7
TGCAGCGTTGTGTCACGCACCTACGAGGAGTACTTC
CSVVSRTYEEYF
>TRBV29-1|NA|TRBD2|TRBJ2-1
TGCTGTGGGACTAGCGGGAAGCTCTATGGGCAGTTCTTC
CCGTSGKLYGQFF
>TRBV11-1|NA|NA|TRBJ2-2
TGTGTCGGCAGCTATACAGGACCTTTCTCCGGGGAACTGTTTTTT
CVGSYTGPFSGELFF
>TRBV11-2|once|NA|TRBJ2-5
TGTTCCAGTAGCCCTAGCTTAATCCAGGGTACTGGGCGGGAGACCCAGTACTTC
CSSSPSLIQGTGRETQYF
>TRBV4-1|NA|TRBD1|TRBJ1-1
TGCGCCAGCAGTCAATGTGACAGGGGAAGTGACACTGAAGCTTTCTTT
CASSQCDRGSDTEAFF
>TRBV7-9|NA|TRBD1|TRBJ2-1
TGTGCCAACAGCCCTGACAGGGGGCCGTGCAATGAGCAGTTCTTC
CANSPDRGPCNEQFF
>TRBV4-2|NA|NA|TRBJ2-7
TGTACCAACAGCCAAGTCGGTAGCACTTATTACGAGCAGTACTTC
CTNSQVGSTYYEQYF
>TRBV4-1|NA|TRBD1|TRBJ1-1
TGCGCTAGCAGGTCTACTTCCACAGGGGTTGTGATCGATAAAGCTTTCTTT
CASRSTSTGVVIDKAFF
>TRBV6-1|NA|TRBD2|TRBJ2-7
TGTGCCAGTAGTGACAGCGGGAGAGACTACGAGCAGTACTTC
CASSDSGRDYEQYF
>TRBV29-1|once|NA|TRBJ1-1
TGCGGTGTATTTGACACTGAAGCTTTCTTT
CGVFDTEAFF
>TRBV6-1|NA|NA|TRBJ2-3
TGTGCCAGCAAACCCAGCACAGCTACGCAATATTTT
CASKPSTATQYF
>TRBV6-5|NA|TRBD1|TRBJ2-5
TGTGTCAGCAGGGGGTACCAAGAGACCCAGCACTTC
CVSRGYQETQHF
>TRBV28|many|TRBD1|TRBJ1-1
TGTGCCAGCAGTTTATCTGCTAACAGGGGGACTGTAGCTTTCTTT
CASSLSANRGTVAFF
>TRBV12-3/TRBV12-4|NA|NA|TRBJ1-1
TGTGCCAGCAGTTTTGAAGGGGGGAACACTGAAGCTTCCTTT
CASSFEGGNTEASF